This TCR beta chain is drawn from a study of CD8 T cells in ankylosing spondylitis. Findings and limits, study-wide: CD8+ cells made up the disease-linked clones, which were relatively rare in peripheral blood. A TCR beta motif of 7 to 9 highly homologous variants seemed to mark ankylosing spondylitis blood. As reported, disease-linked clones showed significant enrichment in matched ankylosing spondylitis synovial fluid.

TCRdb redid the calling of the 5' RACE reads with MiXCR, one entry per CDR3 protein. The sample yields 250,000 to 350,000 distinct CDR3 sequences, 20% seen once. V was shortened by 1 base and J by 7 bases, with 10 bases between the two germline ends. The CDR3 totals 13 residues. In regard to this clonotype: Antigen: not known.

This sequence was found in a male donor with ankylosing spondylitis or in good health (not recorded which). The sequenced sample was blood, either unsorted or a sorted T cell fraction (not recorded which). J is TRBJ2-5 and V is TRBV12-3 or TRBV12-4, with D tentatively TRBD1 (6 bases). In nucleotides, the CDR3 is TGTGCCAGCAGTTTAGTACAGGGCGGGACCCAGTACTTC. It encodes CASSLVQGGTQYF.